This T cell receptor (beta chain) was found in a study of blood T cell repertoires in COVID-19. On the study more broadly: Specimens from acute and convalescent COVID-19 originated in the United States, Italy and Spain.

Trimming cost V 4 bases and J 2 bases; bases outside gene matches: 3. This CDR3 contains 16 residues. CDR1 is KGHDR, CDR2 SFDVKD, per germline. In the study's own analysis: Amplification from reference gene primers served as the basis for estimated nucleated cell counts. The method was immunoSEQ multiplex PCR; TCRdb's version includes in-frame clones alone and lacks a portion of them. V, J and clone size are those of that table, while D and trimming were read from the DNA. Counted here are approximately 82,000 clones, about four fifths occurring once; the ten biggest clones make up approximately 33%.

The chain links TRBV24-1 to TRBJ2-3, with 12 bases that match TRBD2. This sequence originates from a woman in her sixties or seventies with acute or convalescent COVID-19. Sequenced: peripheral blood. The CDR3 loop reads CATSDWTSGDTDTQYF. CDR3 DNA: TGTGCCACCAGTGACTGGACTAGCGGGGACACAGATACGCAGTATTTT.